The next 17 T cell receptor beta chains were all read from a single sample in a study of shared clonotypes between healthy human individuals. Assay used: immunoSEQ multiplex PCR; TCRdb lists only in-frame clones, some missing. The sample carries more than 2,000,000 clones, 80% to 95% recorded once. The sample was naive CD4+ T cells from PBMCs. Subset indicated: CD45RA+ positively selected. These receptors were taken from a man between 18 and 29 years old in good health. Some clones in this sample may be carry-over from other donors' samples.

The rearrangement joins TRBV21-1 to TRBJ1-1; TRBD1, the table's D call, lacks a check against the DNA. TRBV21-1 is a pseudogene locus. This CDR3 region has 18 residues. CDR3 in DNA: TGTGCCAGCAGCAAAGTACGAGGCAGGGGCGCGAGGAACACTGAAGCTTTCTTT. Its protein is CASSKVRGRGARNTEAFF.

Only one count was recorded for this clone. This chain connects TRBV10-3 to TRBJ1-1; D ambiguous. Germline V gives CDR1 ENHRY, CDR2 SYGVKD. The CDR3 is made up of 17 amino acids. The V end was cut by 6 bases, the J end by 7 bases, with 27 bases between. CDR3: CAISEQLEGSVMVEAFF. The CDR3 region has the DNA TGTGCCATCAGCGAACAGTTGGAGGGCAGCGTTATGGTTGAAGCTTTCTTT.

The chain carries TRBV4-1 and TRBJ2-3, with TRBD2 identical over 7 bases. V trimming: 0 bases; J trimming: 3 bases; junction bases outside the gene matches: 12. The CDR3 has 18 amino acids. Germline CDR1 and CDR2: MGHRA and YSYEKL. CDR3 loop: CASSQDRLRERGTDTQYF. CDR3 DNA: TGCGCCAGCAGCCAAGATAGATTGCGGGAGAGAGGTACAGATACGCAGTATTTT.

This clone was counted between two and nine times. The rearrangement links TRBV18 to TRBJ2-7, with D perhaps TRBD1 (7 bases). The CDR3 is made up of 14 amino acids. CDR1 and CDR2 (germline): KGHSH, LQKENI. Trimming took 3 bases from V and 7 from J, leaving 16 bases between them. The chain's CDR3 is CASSPGGARGEQYF. The CDR3 nucleotides are TGTGCCAGCTCACCCGGCGGGGCCAGGGGGGAGCAGTACTTC.

V and J are TRBV5-4 and TRBJ1-2; 8 bases align to TRBD1. V lost 5 bases and J lost 3; bases outside the gene matches: 6. Germline CDR1 SGHNT, CDR2 YYREEE (reference sequence). CDR3 size: 14 residues. CDR3: CASRLTGADYGYTF. The CDR3 bases are TGTGCCAGCAGGTTGACAGGGGCGGACTATGGCTACACCTTC.

The chain couples TRBV20-1 to TRBJ2-1; possible D gene TRBD2, 5 bases. Germline V CDR1 and CDR2: DFQATT, SNEGSKA (reference sequence). The CDR3 loop spans 11 amino acids. The CDR3 DNA follows: TGCAGCGGGAAAGTATACAATGAGCAGTTCTTC. It specifies CSGKVYNEQFF.

This clone showed up just once. V gene TRBV6-4 combines with J gene TRBJ2-3, with 10 bases lining up with TRBD1. The CDR3 is made up of 16 amino acids. Losses at the gene ends were 4 bases for V and 2 bases for J; bases not matched to a gene: 6. Germline values: CDR1 MRHNA, CDR2 SNTAGT. The CDR3 loop is CASSARTGGFTDTQYF. The CDR3 region has the DNA TGTGCCAGCAGTGCCAGGACAGGGGGATTCACAGATACGCAGTATTTT.

This chain links TRBV6-1 with TRBJ1-2; D is unclear. The CDR3 loop spans 9 amino acids. Germline values: CDR1 MNHNS, CDR2 SASEGT. CDR3 amino acids: CTTTGGYTF. The CDR3 nucleotides read TGTACTACGACTGGGGGCTACACCTTC.

This sequence joins TRBV28 and TRBJ1-1; possible D gene TRBD1, 6 bases. This CDR3 spans 14 amino acids. Germline CDR1 is MDHEN and CDR2 is SYDVKM. Trimming took 6 bases from V and 1 from J, leaving 12 bases between them. CDR3 sequence (DNA): TGTGCCAGCAGCGCCGGGACATCGAACACTGAAGCTTTCTTT. Its translation: CASSAGTSNTEAFF.

The chain recombines TRBV2 with TRBJ2-3; 10 bases align to TRBD2. CDR3 size: 16 residues. Per the germline V gene, CDR1 is SNHLY and CDR2 is FYNNEI. With V trimmed by 3 bases and J by 4 bases, 7 bases remained unmatched. CDR3 loop: CASSELASGSPDTQYF. The DNA for the CDR3 is TGTGCCAGCAGTGAGCTGGCTAGCGGGAGCCCAGATACGCAGTATTTT.

The CDR3 here is CASSHTPGTRIYEQYF. The CDR3, as DNA: TGTGCCAGTAGTCATACCCCTGGCACCCGGATCTACGAGCAGTACTTC. V and J are TRBV19 and TRBJ2-7; D unresolved. Germline V gene sequence: CDR1 LNHDA, CDR2 SQIVND (reference sequence). CDR3 length: 16 residues. With 5 bases removed from V and 3 bases from J, the gap between germline ends came to 20 bases.

The V and J genes are TRBV29-1 and TRBJ2-3, with 12 bases matching TRBD2. The CDR3 extends over 15 amino acids. Unmatched junction bases numbered 4, after V lost 3 bases and J lost 3 bases. The germline V gene encodes CDR1 SQVTM and CDR2 ANQGSEA. CDR3 DNA sequence: TGCAGCGTTGAGAGGCTAGCGGGAGGGACAGATACGCAGTATTTT. This gives the protein CSVERLAGGTDTQYF.

The chain couples TRBV15 to TRBJ2-1; 7 nucleotides agree with TRBD2. Germline V lookup: CDR1 LNHNV, CDR2 YYDKDF (reference sequence). With 4 bases clipped from V and 6 bases from J, the junction kept 12 bases outside the gene matches. CDR3 length: 16 amino acids. The CDR3 bases are TGTGCCACCAGCATCACCGGGACTAAGCGGCGCAATGAGCAGTTCTTC. Translated: CATSITGTKRRNEQFF.

V is TRBV29-1 and J is TRBJ2-1, with 8 nucleotides matching TRBD2. The CDR3 length is 14 residues. CDR1 and CDR2 from the germline V gene are SQVTM and ANQGSEA. Trimming took 4 bases from V and 8 from J; bases not matched to a gene: 10. In DNA, the CDR3 is TGCAGCGTTGCTAGCGGGCTGCCCCGGGATGAGCAGTTCTTC. Residues: CSVASGLPRDEQFF.

Turning to this clone: Other DNA sequences in the same sample also yield this CDR3. The chain is built from TRBV7-3 and TRBJ1-3, with TRBD1 matching over 7 bases. V was pared by 4 bases and J by 1 base, with 1 base of the junction left unmatched. The CDR3 is 14 residues long. The germline V gene encodes CDR1 SGHTA and CDR2 FQGTGA. The CDR3 sequence is CASSSTGSGNTIYF. CDR3 in DNA: TGTGCCAGCAGCTCGACAGGGTCTGGAAACACCATATATTTT. Using reference TRBV7-3 and TRBJ1-3 for the parts outside the CDR3, the full variable domain is GAGVSQTPSNKVTEKGKYVELRCDPISGHTALYWYRQSLGQGPEFLIYFQGTGAADDSGLPNDRFFAVRPEGSVSTLKIQRTERGDSAVYLCASSSTGSGNTIYFGEGSWLTVV.

The chain uses TRBV30 and TRBJ1-5; weak D call: TRBD1 (6 bases). Trimming stripped 0 bases from V and 4 bases from J, with 10 bases between. Germline V gene data show CDR1 as GTSNPN and CDR2 as SVGIG (reference sequence). The CDR3 has 14 residues. CDR3 protein: CAWSVGGPNQPQHF. In DNA, the CDR3 is TGTGCCTGGAGTGTGGGGGGGCCTAATCAGCCCCAGCATTTT.

The genes are TRBV6-5 and TRBJ2-6; 7 bases line up with TRBD1. After removal of 4 bases from V and 0 bases from J, the junction contained 3 bases not matched to a gene. Germline V gene data show CDR1 as MNHEY and CDR2 as SVGAGI. This CDR3 is built from 16 residues. CDR3 protein: CASSSGTASGANVLTF. The DNA for the CDR3 is TGTGCCAGCAGTTCCGGGACAGCCTCTGGGGCCAACGTCCTGACTTTC.